This record looks at one T cell receptor beta chain sequence and its context. The antigen remains undetermined. This may be a read error: a much more frequent sequence differs by one nucleotide. Per sample, no less than 5 micrograms of total RNA were extracted. With a J-beta primer mix and a sample-barcoded 5' primer, a second PCR ran roughly 7 to 11 cycles. TCRdb re-derived calls from the 5' RACE reads in MiXCR, one entry per CDR3 protein. The table lists hundreds of thousands of distinct CDR3 sequences, more than 20% of them singletons. The data were obtained in a study of blood T cells in healthy people across ages. The study, taken as a whole, reports: Both higher diversity and more naive CD4+ cells marked long-lived donors when set against aged donors. As age increased, TCR beta diversity per million T cells fell in a roughly linear fashion.

From germline, CDR1 is LGHNA and CDR2 YNFKEQ. The CDR3 loop spans 16 amino acids. The data also belong to a second study, concerning T cells of mothers and their children.

The sequenced sample was blood. This clonotype was sampled from a boy younger than 18 in good health. The rearrangement joins TRBV4-2 to TRBJ2-1, with 10 positions matching TRBD2. The CDR3 DNA reads TGTGCCAGCGGCCAAGATGGGACTAGCGCTCACAATGAGCAGTTCTTC. It is translated as CASGQDGTSAHNEQFF.